The 5 T cell receptor beta chains below come from one sample, sequenced in a study of CD8 T cells in Susac syndrome (dated by TCRdb to the late 2010s). Preparation of the library involved the immunoSEQ multiplex PCR assay. RNA was extracted using the RNeasy kit, and about 0.5 to 1 microgram was reverse transcribed with random hexamers. The public reads were quality trimmed at Q25 with fastp and then assembled into clones with MiXCR by TCRdb, keeping productive beta chains. Every distinct CDR3 protein forms one entry, paired with its most common genes and DNA. In this sample the table shows over 95,000 distinct CDR3 sequences, around 90% of which occur a single time. The ten largest make up 0.11% to 0.15% of the sample. Specimen: CD4+ T cells from PBMCs. The receptors originated from a human donor in good health.

The genes are TRBV6-5 and TRBJ1-2, with D possibly TRBD1 on 5 matching bases. The CDR3 runs to 15 residues. V was trimmed by 7 bases and J by 8 bases, leaving 23 bases between them. Per germline, CDR1 MNHEY and CDR2 SVGAGI. As DNA, the CDR3 is TGTGCCAGCACCCTTACGGGGGAGGGGCTGCGCGGCTACACCTTC. Protein: CASTLTGEGLRGYTF.

For the CDR3, the DNA is TGTGCCAGCAGCTCATCTTCCAGGGTTTCACCCCTCCACTTT. Translation: CASSSSSRVSPLHF. The chain couples TRBV13 to TRBJ1-6; possibly TRBD1 for D (5 bases). The CDR3 runs 14 residues. CDR1 is PRHDT, CDR2 FYEKMQ, per germline (reference sequence). Trimming removed 4 bases at V and 9 bases at J, with 13 bases between.

V usage is TRBV7-2 and J usage is TRBJ2-7; 8 bases agree with TRBD1. V dropped 1 base and J dropped 9; count of bases not matched to a gene: 2. The CDR3 runs to 12 residues. Germline values: CDR1 SGHTA, CDR2 FQGNSA. As DNA, the CDR3 is TGTGCCAGCAGCTTAGGGGACAGGCGGCAGTACTTC. It codes for CASSLGDRRQYF.

This clonotype was recorded only once. This rearrangement joins TRBV12-3 or TRBV12-4 to TRBJ2-7, with no clear D. With 7 bases removed from V and 5 bases from J, the gap between germline ends came to 9 bases. There are 11 residues in the CDR3. Here the CDR3 DNA reads TGTGCCAGCACCCAAGAGAACGAGCAGTACTTC. Amino acids: CASTQENEQYF.

This chain joins TRBV20-1 and TRBJ2-7, with D unclear. This CDR3 comprises 13 residues. Germline CDR1 is DFQATT and CDR2 is SNEGSKA (reference sequence). The V and J ends lost 6 bases and 0 bases respectively, with 12 bases between them. DNA for the CDR3: TGCAGTGCAGACCTTAGTAGCTCCTACGAGCAGTACTTC. Protein: CSADLSSSYEQYF.